The 20 T cell receptor beta chains reported below all come from one sample, sequenced in a study of blood T cell repertoires in COVID-19. Sequencing used immunoSEQ multiplex PCR; TCRdb keeps in-frame clones, though not all of them. The sample lists 130,000 to 150,000 clones, about four fifths occurring once. The sequenced material came from peripheral blood. The receptors here all came from an elderly man with acute or convalescent COVID-19.

This clone was observed a handful of times. This chain connects TRBV5-4 to TRBJ1-5; D is uncertain. The CDR3 contains 13 residues. Germline-derived CDR1 and CDR2 are SGHNT and YYREEE (reference sequence). V was shortened by 0 bases and J by 4 bases, with 5 bases between the two germline ends. Written as DNA, the CDR3 is TGTGCCAGCAGCTTGGGGGAGAATCAGCCCCAGCATTTT. Its protein is CASSLGENQPQHF.

The chain couples TRBV5-4 to TRBJ1-1; D not resolved. The germline V and J ends were trimmed by 2 bases and 3 bases, with 8 bases remaining between them. This CDR3 spans 13 amino acids. CDR1 is SGHNT and CDR2 is YYREEE in the germline V gene (reference sequence). CDR3 protein: CASSFYRDTEAFF. CDR3 DNA: TGTGCCAGCAGCTTCTACCGGGACACTGAAGCTTTCTTT.

The chain is built from TRBV19 and TRBJ1-1, with a weak D call TRBD1 (6 bases). The CDR3 has 14 residues. Germline-derived CDR1 and CDR2 are LNHDA and SQIVND (reference sequence). Trimming cost V 4 bases and J 1 base, with 10 bases left between them. Here the CDR3 DNA reads TGTGCCAGTAGTAGACAGGTGACGAACACTGAAGCTTTCTTT. Amino acids: CASSRQVTNTEAFF.

The chain carries TRBV6-1 and TRBJ1-3; maybe TRBD1 (5 bases). The CDR3 spans 13 residues. Trimming stripped 9 bases from V and 5 bases from J, with 14 bases between. Germline CDR1 reads MNHNS; CDR2 reads SASEGT. The CDR3 spells CASSEGARNTIYF. Here the CDR3 DNA reads TGTGCCAGTAGCGAAGGGGCGAGAAACACCATATATTTT.

The chain joins TRBV6-6 to TRBJ1-1; D possibly corresponds to TRBD1 (6 bases). Trimming removed 5 bases at V and 0 bases at J, with 10 bases between. Germline V gene sequence: CDR1 MNHNY, CDR2 SVGAGI (reference sequence). The CDR3 is 14 amino acids. CDR3 nucleotide sequence: TGTGCCAGCAGTACCGGACAGCTGAACACTGAAGCTTTCTTT. This translates into CASSTGQLNTEAFF.

This clone was counted many times. The chain joins TRBV2 to TRBJ1-5; weak D call: TRBD1 (5 bases). The germline V and J ends were trimmed by 6 bases and 3 bases, with 12 bases remaining between them. This CDR3 spans 14 amino acids. Germline assignment: CDR1 SNHLY and CDR2 FYNNEI. Written as DNA, the CDR3 is TGTGCCAGCAGGGCCGCGGGGCCCAATCAGCCCCAGCATTTT. It codes for CASRAAGPNQPQHF.

CDR3 residues: CASSWLRDSNYGYTF. The DNA for the CDR3 is TGTGCCAGCAGCTGGCTCCGGGACAGCAACTATGGCTACACCTTC. The chain links TRBV7-2 to TRBJ1-2, with 7 bases identical to TRBD1. The CDR3 runs 15 residues. Per the germline V gene, CDR1 is SGHTA and CDR2 is FQGNSA. V dropped 4 bases and J dropped 2; count of bases not matched to a gene: 7.

This chain uses TRBV11-1 with TRBJ1-3; D gene ambiguous. Trimming removed 5 bases at V and 2 bases at J, with 13 bases between. Germline loops: CDR1 SGHAT, CDR2 FQDESV (reference sequence). The CDR3 totals 15 residues. The CDR3 coding sequence is TGTGCCAGCAGCCCGCGGCGCGCGCCTGGAAACACCATATATTTT. Translation gives CASSPRRAPGNTIYF.

The chain links TRBV2 to TRBJ2-7, with unresolved D. V was trimmed by 4 bases and J by 0 bases, leaving 10 bases between them. The CDR3 is made up of 14 amino acids. CDR1 is SNHLY and CDR2 is FYNNEI in the germline V gene. The CDR3 loop reads CASSVERSSYEQYF. CDR3 nucleotides: TGTGCCAGCAGTGTAGAACGGAGCTCCTACGAGCAGTACTTC. Based on the CDR3 plus reference TRBV2 and TRBJ2-7, the full variable domain is EPEVTQTPSHQVTQMGQEVILRCVPISNHLYFYWYRQILGQKVEFLVSFYNNEISEKSEIFDDQFSVERPDGSNFTLKIRSTKLEDSAMYFCASSVERSSYEQYFGPGTRLTVT.

This chain connects TRBV27 to TRBJ2-2, with D perhaps matching TRBD1 (5 bases). This CDR3 region has 14 residues. Trimming removed 2 bases at V and 9 bases at J, with 13 bases between. The V gene's germline CDR1 is MNHEY and CDR2 SMNVEV (reference sequence). The CDR3 coding sequence is TGTGCCAGCAGTTTAAGCAGGGCCAGCCGGGAGCTGTTTTTT. This encodes CASSLSRASRELFF.

V usage is TRBV30 and J usage is TRBJ1-1; TRBD1 matches at 7 bases. Germline values: CDR1 GTSNPN, CDR2 SVGIG (reference sequence). Losses at the gene ends were 0 bases for V and 0 bases for J; bases not matched to a gene: 10. This CDR3 is 17 amino acids long. The CDR3: CAWSVGGQKPLNTEAFF. The CDR3 nucleotides are TGTGCCTGGAGTGTGGGGGGACAGAAACCTCTGAACACTGAAGCTTTCTTT. The full variable domain, rest sourced from reference TRBV30 and TRBJ1-1, is SQTIHQWPATLVQPVGSPLSLECTVEGTSNPNLYWYRQAAGRGLQLLFYSVGIGQISSEVPQNLSASRPQDRQFILSSKKLLLSDSGFYLCAWSVGGQKPLNTEAFFGQGTRLTVV.

The V and J genes are TRBV28 and TRBJ2-3; 9 bases line up with TRBD2. The CDR3 is 15 residues long. The junction had 8 bases not matched to a gene; V was cut back by 10 bases and J by 0 bases. Per the germline V gene, CDR1 is MDHEN and CDR2 is SYDVKM. The CDR3 DNA follows: TGTGCCACCGCGGGGGGGCTTGTTAGCACAGATACGCAGTATTTT. It yields the protein CATAGGLVSTDTQYF.

V gene TRBV7-9 combines with J gene TRBJ2-7, with 12 bases that match TRBD2. The CDR3 has 15 amino acids. Germline V gene sequence: CDR1 SEHNR, CDR2 FQNEAQ (reference sequence). After removal of 4 bases from V and 3 bases from J, the junction contained 4 bases not matched to a gene. This chain's CDR3 is CASSSTTSGGYEQYF. CDR3 sequence (DNA): TGTGCCAGCAGCTCCACGACTAGCGGGGGCTACGAGCAGTACTTC.

J is TRBJ2-1 and V is TRBV6-5; maybe TRBD2 (6 bases). Germline assignment: CDR1 MNHEY and CDR2 SVGAGI. V shed 5 bases and J shed 4 bases, with 12 bases lying between them. The length of the CDR3 is 14 residues. In DNA, the CDR3 is TGTGCCAGCAGTCCCCGGACTAATTACAATGAGCAGTTCTTC. It specifies CASSPRTNYNEQFF.

J is TRBJ2-2 and V is TRBV19; TRBD2 aligns across 13 bases. V lost 1 base and J lost 6; bases outside the gene matches: 5. The CDR3 extends over 17 amino acids. The germline gives CDR1 LNHDA, CDR2 SQIVND (reference sequence). The CDR3 bases are TGTGCCAGTAGTATAGGTCTACTAGCGGGGGGGCCCGGGGAGCTGTTTTTT. Protein: CASSIGLLAGGPGELFF.

V usage is TRBV6-5 and J usage is TRBJ1-2; D possibly corresponds to TRBD1 (5 bases). This CDR3 has 14 amino acids. V lost 0 bases, J lost 8 bases, and 13 bases lay in between. CDR1 and CDR2 from the germline V gene are MNHEY and SVGAGI. The CDR3 is CASSYSTRVGGYTF. The CDR3 nucleotides are TGTGCCAGCAGTTACTCGACCAGGGTCGGGGGCTACACCTTC.

This clone came up once. The gene calls are TRBV6-1 and TRBJ2-1; 8 nucleotides line up with TRBD2. Trimming at V came to 3 bases and at J to 4 bases, leaving 8 bases not matched to a gene. This CDR3 has 16 amino acids. Germline CDR1 MNHNS, CDR2 SASEGT. The CDR3 DNA reads as TGTGCCAGCAGTGATAGGGCTAGCGGGCATTACAATGAGCAGTTCTTC. Protein: CASSDRASGHYNEQFF.

This clone came up once. V gene TRBV2 combines with J gene TRBJ2-3, with TRBD1 matching 7 bases. The CDR3 extends over 14 amino acids. V shed 5 bases and J 3 bases; nucleotides not matched to a gene: 5. In germline, CDR1 is SNHLY, CDR2 FYNNEI. The DNA of the CDR3 is TGTGCCAGCAGTTTCGGACAGGCAACAGATACGCAGTATTTT. Translating gives CASSFGQATDTQYF.

This chain connects TRBV6-1 to TRBJ1-4, with 7 positions matching TRBD1. The V gene's germline CDR1 is MNHNS and CDR2 SASEGT. Unmatched junction bases numbered 11, after V lost 4 bases and J lost 0 bases. The CDR3 totals 18 residues. DNA of the CDR3: TGTGCCAGCAGTGCGGTTTGGCAGGGGGTCGCAACTAATGAAAAACTGTTTTTT. Translated, it gives CASSAVWQGVATNEKLFF.

This rearrangement joins TRBV10-3 to TRBJ2-1; 8 bases line up with TRBD1. The CDR3 is 15 amino acids. Per germline, CDR1 ENHRY and CDR2 SYGVKD. V was pared by 6 bases and J by 8 bases, with 12 bases of the junction left unmatched. CDR3 loop: CAISDRDRRIDEQFF. The DNA for the CDR3 is TGTGCCATCAGCGACCGGGACAGGAGGATCGATGAGCAGTTCTTC.